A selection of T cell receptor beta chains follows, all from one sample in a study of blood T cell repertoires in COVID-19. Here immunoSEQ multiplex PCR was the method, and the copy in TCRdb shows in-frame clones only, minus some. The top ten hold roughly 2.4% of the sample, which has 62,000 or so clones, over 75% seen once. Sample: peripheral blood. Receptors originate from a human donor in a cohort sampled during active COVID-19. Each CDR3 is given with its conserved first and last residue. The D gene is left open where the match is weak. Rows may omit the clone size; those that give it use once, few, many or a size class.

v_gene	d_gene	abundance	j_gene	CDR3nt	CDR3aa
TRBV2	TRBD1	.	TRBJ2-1	TGTGCCAGCAGGTCCGGGACAGGGGAAAATGAGCAGTTCTTC	CASRSGTGENEQFF
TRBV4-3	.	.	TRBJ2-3	TGCGCCAGCAGCAGGAGGGGGGGGAACACAGATACGCAGTATTTT	CASSRRGGNTDTQYF
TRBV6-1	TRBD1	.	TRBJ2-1	TGTGCCAGCAGTGAGATGGGACAGCAGCAGTTCTTC	CASSEMGQQQFF
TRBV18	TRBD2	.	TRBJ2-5	TGTGCCAGCTCAACCCCTAGCGGGAGGCGGCCGTTCAGAGAGACCCAGTACTTC	CASSTPSGRRPFRETQYF
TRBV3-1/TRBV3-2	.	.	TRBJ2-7	TGTGCCAGCAGCCAAATGGGAGGTAGAGGGTTTCACGGGCAGTACTTC	CASSQMGGRGFHGQYF
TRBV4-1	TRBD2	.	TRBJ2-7	TGCGCCAGCAGGCGGACTAGCGGGGATTACGAGCAGTACTTC	CASRRTSGDYEQYF
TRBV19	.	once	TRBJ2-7	TGTGCCAGTAGTTACTCAACCTCCTACGAGCAGTACTTC	CASSYSTSYEQYF
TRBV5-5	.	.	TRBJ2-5	TGTGCCAGCAGCTTTAAACCCGGGACACGGCGAGAGACCCAGTACTTC	CASSFKPGTRRETQYF
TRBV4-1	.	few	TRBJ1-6	TGCGCCAGCAGCCAAGGCCCCGGGACACGGCCTTATAATTCACCCCTCCACTTT	CASSQGPGTRPYNSPLHF
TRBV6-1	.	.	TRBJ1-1	TGTGCCAGCAGTGAGCCAGGGAACACTGAAGCTTTCTTT	CASSEPGNTEAFF
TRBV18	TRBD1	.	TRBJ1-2	TGTGCCAGCTCTCGAGGGACAGGGCTTGGAGGCTACACCTTC	CASSRGTGLGGYTF
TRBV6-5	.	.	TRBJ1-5	TGTGCCAGCAGTTCCCCAGGGCATGGTCAGCCCCAGCATTTT	CASSSPGHGQPQHF
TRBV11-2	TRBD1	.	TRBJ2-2	TGTGCCAGCAGCAGAACGGACAGGAGCACCGGGGAGCTGTTTTTT	CASSRTDRSTGELFF
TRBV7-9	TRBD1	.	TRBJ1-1	TGTGCCAGCAGCTCGCCTAGGGGGCTTGATGAAGCTTTCTTT	CASSSPRGLDEAFF
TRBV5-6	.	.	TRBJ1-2	TGTGCCTCTCGAGAAAAACTGGACTATGGCTACACCTTC	CASREKLDYGYTF
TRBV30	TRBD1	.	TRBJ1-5	TGTGCCTGGGGGGGACAGTATAGCAATCAGCCCCAGCATTTT	CAWGGQYSNQPQHF
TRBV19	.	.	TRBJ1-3	TGTGCCAGTAGTATCTCAGGGTTCAATACTGGAAACACCATATATTTT	CASSISGFNTGNTIYF
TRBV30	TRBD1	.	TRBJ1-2	TGTGCCTGCCTGGGACAGGGAATAGGGAGCTACACCTTC	CACLGQGIGSYTF
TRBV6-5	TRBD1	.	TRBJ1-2	TGTGCCAGCAGGCCGGGACAGAGCTATGGCTACACCTTC	CASRPGQSYGYTF
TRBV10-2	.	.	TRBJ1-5	TGCGCCAGCAGCGGGTACGGGGGAAGGGGCCTTAGCAATCAGCCCCAGCATTTT	CASSGYGGRGLSNQPQHF
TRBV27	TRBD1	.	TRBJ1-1	TGTGCCAGCAGCCAGCTACTTGGGACAGGGGTAGAAGGGACTGAAGCTTTCTTT	CASSQLLGTGVEGTEAFF
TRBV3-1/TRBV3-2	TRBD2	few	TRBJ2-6	TGTGCCAGCAGCCACACTAGCGGGAGAACTGGGGCCAACGTCCTGACTTTC	CASSHTSGRTGANVLTF
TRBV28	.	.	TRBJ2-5	TGTGCCAGCACTTCCGGTCGGAGGGGCAGGGCTGTGACCCAGTACTTC	CASTSGRRGRAVTQYF
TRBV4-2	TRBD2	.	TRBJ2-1	TGTGCCAGCAGCCGGACTAGCGGGGGAACCTACAATGAGCAGTTCTTC	CASSRTSGGTYNEQFF
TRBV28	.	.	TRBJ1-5	TGTGCCAGCAGCCCAGGGGCGGGTTATCAGCCCCAGCATTTT	CASSPGAGYQPQHF
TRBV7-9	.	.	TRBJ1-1	TGTGCCAGCAGCCCCCCCGGGGATACTGAAGCTTTCTTT	CASSPPGDTEAFF
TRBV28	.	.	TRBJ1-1	TGTGCCAGCAGTTTATCCTCCCTCACTGAAGCTTTCTTT	CASSLSSLTEAFF
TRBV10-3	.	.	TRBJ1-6	TGTGCCATCAGTGGTGGCAGGGAAAGTACGAATTCACCCCTCCACTTT	CAISGGRESTNSPLHF
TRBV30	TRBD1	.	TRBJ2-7	TGTGCCTGGAGGGGACAGGGGCTGGGCTCCTACGAGCAGTACTTC	CAWRGQGLGSYEQYF